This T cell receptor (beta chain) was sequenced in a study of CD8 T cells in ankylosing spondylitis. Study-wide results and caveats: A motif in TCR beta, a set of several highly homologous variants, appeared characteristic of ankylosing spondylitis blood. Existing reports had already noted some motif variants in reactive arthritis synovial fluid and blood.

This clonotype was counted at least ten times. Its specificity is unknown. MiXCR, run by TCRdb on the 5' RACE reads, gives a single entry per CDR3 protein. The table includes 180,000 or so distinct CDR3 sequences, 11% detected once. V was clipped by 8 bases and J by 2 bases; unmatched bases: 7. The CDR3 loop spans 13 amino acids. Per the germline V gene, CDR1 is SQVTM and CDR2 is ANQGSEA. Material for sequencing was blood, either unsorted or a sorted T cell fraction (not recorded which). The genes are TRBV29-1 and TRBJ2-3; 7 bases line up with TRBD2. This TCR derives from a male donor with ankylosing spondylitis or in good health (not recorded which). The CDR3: CSLGGTITDTQYF. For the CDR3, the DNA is TGCAGCCTGGGGGGGACTATCACAGATACGCAGTATTTT.